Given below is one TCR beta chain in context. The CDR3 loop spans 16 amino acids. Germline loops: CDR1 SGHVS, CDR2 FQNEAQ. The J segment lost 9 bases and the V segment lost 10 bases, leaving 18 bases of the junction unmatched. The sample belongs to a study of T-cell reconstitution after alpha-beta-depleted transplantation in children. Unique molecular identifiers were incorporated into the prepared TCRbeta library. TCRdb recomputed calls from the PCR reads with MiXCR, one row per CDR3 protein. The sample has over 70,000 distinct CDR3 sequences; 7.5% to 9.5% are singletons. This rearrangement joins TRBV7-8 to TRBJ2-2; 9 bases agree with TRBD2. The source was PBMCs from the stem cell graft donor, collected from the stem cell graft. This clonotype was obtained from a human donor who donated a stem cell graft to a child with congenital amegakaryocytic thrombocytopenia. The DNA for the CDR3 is TGTGCCACCCACTTCGGATCTAGCGGGGTTTTAAGGGAGCTGTTTTTT. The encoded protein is CATHFGSSGVLRELFF.